Presented here are 17 T cell receptor beta chains from one specimen sequenced in a study of blood T cell repertoires in COVID-19. Clones were sequenced by immunoSEQ multiplex PCR, and TCRdb holds only the in-frame ones, with some missing. The table lists about 250,000 clones, about 80% of them singletons, with about 4.5% in the top ten. Sample: peripheral blood. The receptors were gathered from a man aged 45-60 years with active or convalescent COVID-19.

The V and J genes are TRBV28 and TRBJ2-1, with D possibly matching TRBD1 (5 bases). V was cut by 5 bases and J by 4 bases, with 15 bases left in between. Germline values: CDR1 MDHEN, CDR2 SYDVKM. This CDR3 spans 15 amino acids. The CDR3 DNA reads TGTGCCAGCAGTGGCCTTGGGGCTGGATACAATGAGCAGTTCTTC. Translated, it gives CASSGLGAGYNEQFF.

This chain joins TRBV6-2 or TRBV6-3 and TRBJ1-1; no firm D call. This CDR3 contains 12 residues. Trimming took 2 bases from V and 4 from J, leaving 5 bases between them. Germline V gene data show CDR1 as MNHEY and CDR2 as SVGEGT. The CDR3 nucleotides read TGTGCCAGCAGTTACACTAGCACTGAAGCTTTCTTT. Protein sequence: CASSYTSTEAFF.

In its sample, this clone was seen once. The rearrangement links TRBV28 to TRBJ1-5, with 9 bases that match TRBD1. The trim removed 3 bases at V and 2 bases at J, leaving 2 bases unmatched. CDR3 length: 15 residues. From germline, CDR1 is MDHEN and CDR2 SYDVKM. This CDR3 is CASSFWTGGNQPQHF. CDR3 bases: TGTGCCAGCAGTTTTTGGACAGGGGGCAATCAGCCCCAGCATTTT. Full variable domain (missing parts from reference TRBV28 and TRBJ1-5): DVKVTQSSRYLVKRTGEKVFLECVQDMDHENMFWYRQDPGLGLRLIYFSYDVKMKEKGDIPEGYSVSREKKERFSLILESASTNQTSMYLCASSFWTGGNQPQHFGDGTRLSIL.

J is TRBJ1-3 and V is TRBV5-8, with D possibly being TRBD1 (5 bases). CDR1 SGHTS and CDR2 YDEGEE come from the germline V gene. The V end was cut by 4 bases, the J end by 2 bases, with 13 bases between. The CDR3 loop spans 15 amino acids. CDR3 bases: TGTGCCAGCAGCCCTCGTGGAGGGGCTGGAAACACCATATATTTT. Protein product: CASSPRGGAGNTIYF.

The chain couples TRBV13 to TRBJ1-4; D perhaps matches TRBD1 (5 bases). The CDR3 sequence is 15 residues long. The V and J ends lost 0 bases and 5 bases respectively, with 10 bases between them. Germline CDR1 and CDR2: PRHDT and FYEKMQ (reference sequence). CDR3 loop: CASSLGRGMNEKLFF. The CDR3 DNA reads TGTGCCAGCAGCTTAGGCCGGGGGATGAATGAAAAACTGTTTTTT. Based on the CDR3 plus reference TRBV13 and TRBJ1-4, the full variable domain is AAGVIQSPRHLIKEKRETATLKCYPIPRHDTVYWYQQGPGQDPQFLISFYEKMQSDKGSIPDRFSAQQFSDYHSELNMSSLELGDSALYFCASSLGRGMNEKLFFGSGTQLSVL.

A note on this clone: The identical CDR3 is also encoded by other nucleotide sequences in the sample. The chain uses TRBV5-1 and TRBJ2-7, with 11 bases lining up with TRBD2. The CDR3 length is 15 residues. Unmatched junction bases numbered 4, after V lost 0 bases and J lost 5 bases. Germline V gene lookup returns CDR1 SGHRS and CDR2 YFSETQ. The chain's CDR3 is CASSLGLAGGNEQYF. CDR3 DNA sequence: TGCGCCAGCAGCTTGGGGCTAGCGGGGGGAAACGAGCAGTACTTC.

The chain joins TRBV3-1 (or the pseudogene TRBV3-2) to TRBJ1-1; D remains ambiguous. This CDR3 is built from 14 residues. V was trimmed by 4 bases and J by 1 base, leaving 10 bases between them. The germline V gene encodes CDR1 LGHDT and CDR2 YNNKEL (reference sequence). The CDR3 DNA sequence: TGTGCCAGCAGCCCATATGTAGAGAACACTGAAGCTTTCTTT. Its translation is CASSPYVENTEAFF.

V gene TRBV28 combines with J gene TRBJ1-5; 8 bases are shared with TRBD1. The length of the CDR3 is 16 residues. V dropped 1 base and J dropped 6; count of bases not matched to a gene: 8. The germline V gene encodes CDR1 MDHEN and CDR2 SYDVKM. The chain's CDR3 is CASSLSMQGAGQPQHF. The CDR3 DNA follows: TGTGCCAGCAGTTTATCGATGCAGGGGGCTGGTCAGCCCCAGCATTTT.

This clone was detected only a few times. This chain joins TRBV30 and TRBJ1-6; a possible D gene is TRBD1 (6 bases). Germline CDR1 is GTSNPN and CDR2 is SVGIG (reference sequence). The germline V and J ends were trimmed by 1 base and 10 bases, with 17 bases remaining between them. The CDR3 covers 15 residues. CDR3 region: CAWSEGSTGTSPLHF. Written as DNA, the CDR3 is TGTGCCTGGAGTGAGGGGTCTACAGGGACCTCACCCCTCCACTTT.

The chain has TRBV9 and TRBJ2-1; tentative D call: TRBD2 (5 bases). V was clipped by 4 bases and J by 1 base, with 12 bases between them. Germline loops: CDR1 SGDLS, CDR2 YYNGEE. The CDR3 runs 15 residues. CDR3 sequence reads: CASSPGGNSYNEQFF. The CDR3 nucleotides read TGTGCCAGCAGCCCCGGAGGTAATTCCTACAATGAGCAGTTCTTC.

V and J are TRBV29-1 and TRBJ2-7; D gene unclear. V was shortened by 6 bases and J by 0 bases, with 12 bases between the two germline ends. CDR1 SQVTM and CDR2 ANQGSEA come from the germline V gene. This CDR3 contains 13 residues. The CDR3 bases are TGCAGCGTGATAGACACCTACTCCTACGAGCAGTACTTC. It specifies CSVIDTYSYEQYF.

V and J are TRBV11-2 and TRBJ1-1; TRBD1 is a possible D gene (6 bases). The ends were cut back, 1 base at V and 4 bases at J, with 13 bases in the middle. The V gene's germline CDR1 is SGHAT and CDR2 FQNNGV. The CDR3 spans 15 residues. In DNA, the CDR3 is TGTGCCAGCAGCTTAGTCCCCCGAGGGGGCACTGAAGCTTTCTTT. Amino acids: CASSLVPRGGTEAFF.

The chain has TRBV6-6 and TRBJ1-1; D possibly corresponds to TRBD1 (5 bases). Germline-derived CDR1 and CDR2 are MNHNY and SVGAGI (reference sequence). The V end lost 0 bases, the J end lost 0 bases, and 8 bases lay between the germline ends. The length of the CDR3 is 15 residues. CDR3 sequence: CASSYSGQLNTEAFF. In nucleotides, the CDR3 is TGTGCCAGCAGTTACTCGGGGCAACTGAACACTGAAGCTTTCTTT.

This chain uses TRBV3-1 (or the pseudogene TRBV3-2) with TRBJ1-5, with 9 bases aligning to TRBD1. This CDR3 spans 19 amino acids. J was trimmed by 2 bases and V by 0 bases; bases with no gene match: 11. Germline V lookup: CDR1 LGHDT, CDR2 YNNKEL (reference sequence). In DNA, the CDR3 is TGTGCCAGCAGCCAAGATCTTGGACAGGGGAGGCCGGGCAATCAGCCCCAGCATTTT. Amino acids: CASSQDLGQGRPGNQPQHF.

The rearrangement joins TRBV18 to TRBJ1-1, with D possibly TRBD1 on 6 matching bases. Germline values: CDR1 KGHSH, CDR2 LQKENI. The CDR3 is made up of 15 amino acids. Trimming pared 3 bases from V and 5 bases from J, leaving 16 bases between. The CDR3 coding sequence is TGTGCCAGCTCACCCACTCAGGGGTTGGGAACTGAAGCTTTCTTT. Its translation: CASSPTQGLGTEAFF.

V usage is TRBV7-9 and J usage is TRBJ2-7; D unresolved. Per the germline V gene, CDR1 is SEHNR and CDR2 is FQNEAQ (reference sequence). CDR3 length: 14 residues. V gave up 1 base and J gave up 2 bases, with 9 bases separating them. CDR3 DNA sequence: TGTGCCAGCAGCTTAGGGGCTTCCACCTACGAGCAGTACTTC. This translates into CASSLGASTYEQYF.

This clone was seen a few times. The chain employs TRBV11-2 and TRBJ2-2, with D perhaps matching TRBD1 (5 bases). With 1 base removed from V and 5 bases from J, the gap between germline ends came to 8 bases. This CDR3 contains 14 residues. Per germline, CDR1 SGHAT and CDR2 FQNNGV. The CDR3 DNA follows: TGTGCCAGCAGCTTAGCAGCAGGGACCGGGGAGCTGTTTTTT. The encoded protein is CASSLAAGTGELFF.